Following are 23 T cell receptor beta chains from one sample sequenced in a study of cytomegalovirus exposure and HLA in healthy donors. PCR used 60 Vbeta primers and 13 Jbeta primers. Assay: immunoSEQ multiplex PCR; the TCRdb copy retains only in-frame clones and omits some. The sample has 150,000 to 200,000 clones; 68% are singletons. The sample taken for sequencing was PBMCs. The receptors derive from a man over 45 in good health and CMV-seronegative.

This chain connects TRBV19 to TRBJ2-1, with 10 bases matching TRBD2. CDR1 and CDR2 (germline): LNHDA, SQIVND (reference sequence). Unmatched junction bases numbered 4, after V lost 3 bases and J lost 2 bases. The CDR3 sequence is 16 residues long. CDR3 sequence (DNA): TGTGCCAGTAGTATCGGAGCGGGGGGGCCCTACAATGAGCAGTTCTTC. Amino acids: CASSIGAGGPYNEQFF.

The sample holds a few counts of this clone. The rearrangement uses TRBV18 and TRBJ2-3; TRBD1 matches 11 bases. V lost 3 bases to trimming and J lost 5 bases; unmatched junction nucleotides: 1. CDR1 and CDR2 (germline): KGHSH, LQKENI. The CDR3 has 14 amino acids. CDR3 amino acids: CASSPGQGGDTQYF. CDR3 nucleotides: TGTGCCAGCTCACCGGGACAGGGGGGAGATACGCAGTATTTT.

The chain uses TRBV5-1 and TRBJ1-2; D ambiguous. Germline CDR1 is SGHRS and CDR2 is YFSETQ. V gave up 4 bases and J gave up 5 bases, with 9 bases separating them. The CDR3 length is 12 residues. CDR3: CASSPPGYGYTF. DNA of the CDR3: TGCGCCAGCAGCCCACCGGGGTATGGCTACACCTTC.

The chain has TRBV6-1 and TRBJ1-2, with D tentatively TRBD1 (5 bases). The CDR3 consists of 15 residues. Trimming shortened V by 5 bases and J by 0 bases, and 13 bases separated the two germline ends. CDR1 is MNHNS and CDR2 is SASEGT in the germline V gene. CDR3 region: CASSIRTTTNYGYTF. As DNA, the CDR3 is TGTGCCAGCAGTATACGGACAACTACTAACTATGGCTACACCTTC.

The CDR3 is CASSPGQGAVTGELFF. CDR3 nucleotide sequence: TGTGCCAGCAGCCCCGGACAGGGGGCCGTCACCGGGGAGCTGTTTTTT. The chain joins TRBV6-4 to TRBJ2-2; TRBD1 matches at 11 bases. Germline CDR1 MRHNA, CDR2 SNTAGT. The ends lost 6 bases at V and 4 bases at J; junction bases unmatched: 7. The CDR3 length is 16 residues.

This clone has just a few counts. This chain links TRBV7-6 with TRBJ1-5; weak D call: TRBD1 (5 bases). The CDR3 is 14 residues long. The germline gives CDR1 SGHVS, CDR2 FNYEAQ. V was cut by 1 base and J by 7 bases, with 11 bases left in between. CDR3 in amino acids: CASSLGQGEQPQHF. The CDR3 coding sequence is TGTGCCAGCAGCTTAGGTCAGGGTGAACAGCCCCAGCATTTT. The complete variable domain, with remaining parts taken from reference TRBV7-6 and TRBJ1-5, reads GAGVSQSPRYKVTKRGQDVALRCDPISGHVSLYWYRQALGQGPEFLTYFNYEAQQDKSGLPNDRFSAERPEGSISTLTIQRTEQRDSAMYRCASSLGQGEQPQHFGDGTRLSIL.

In the case of this clone: The sample holds other DNA sequences that translate to the same CDR3. The rearrangement links TRBV19 to TRBJ1-2, with 9 positions matching TRBD1. The J segment lost 4 bases and the V segment lost 7 bases, leaving 4 bases of the junction unmatched. The V gene's germline CDR1 is LNHDA and CDR2 SQIVND (reference sequence). This CDR3 spans 13 amino acids. For the CDR3, the DNA is TGTGCCAGTAAGCCGACAGGGGGCTATGGCTACACCTTC. Translation: CASKPTGGYGYTF.

This clone is medium-sized by share. Other DNA sequences in the same sample also yield this CDR3. The chain is built from TRBV7-9 and TRBJ1-1; D is possibly TRBD1 (6 bases). CDR1 and CDR2 (germline): SEHNR, FQNEAQ (reference sequence). V shed 6 bases and J shed 4 bases, with 12 bases lying between them. This CDR3 has 13 residues. CDR3 DNA: TGTGCCAGCAGGCCCACAGGGCTCACTGAAGCTTTCTTT. Protein product: CASRPTGLTEAFF. Filled out from reference TRBV7-9 and TRBJ1-1, the complete variable domain reads DTGVSQNPRHKITKRGQNVTFRCDPISEHNRLYWYRQTLGQGPEFLTYFQNEAQLEKSRLLSDRFSAERPKGSFSTLEIQRTEQGDSAMYLCASRPTGLTEAFFGQGTRLTVV.

This chain links TRBV25-1 with TRBJ1-3; D unclear. This CDR3 spans 15 amino acids. Germline loops: CDR1 MGHDK, CDR2 SYGVNS. V shed 3 bases and J shed 3 bases, with 12 bases lying between them. Here the CDR3 reads CASSDVRSLGNTIYF. CDR3 DNA: TGTGCCAGCAGTGACGTGCGTTCGCTTGGAAACACCATATATTTT.

This chain uses TRBV6-5 with TRBJ1-2; weak D call: TRBD1 (5 bases). The CDR3 is made up of 14 amino acids. The germline V gene has CDR1 MNHEY and CDR2 SVGAGI. V lost 8 bases to trimming and J lost 3 bases, with 16 bases between them. The chain's CDR3 is CASGSAGGDYGYTF. CDR3 bases: TGTGCCAGCGGATCCGCGGGGGGGGACTATGGCTACACCTTC.

The chain couples TRBV5-1 to TRBJ2-5; TRBD1 is a possible D gene (6 bases). V dropped 7 bases and J dropped 4 bases, with 20 bases sitting between them. The CDR3 extends over 15 amino acids. Germline V gene data show CDR1 as SGHRS and CDR2 as YFSETQ. CDR3 coding DNA: TGCGCCAGCCGACCGAATTGGGGGCATGGAGAGACCCAGTACTTC. Its translation is CASRPNWGHGETQYF.

The chain couples TRBV12-5 to TRBJ2-7, with 8 bases matching TRBD1. Trimming at V came to 1 base and at J to 1 base, leaving 6 bases not matched to a gene. The CDR3 is 16 amino acids. From germline, CDR1 is LGHNT and CDR2 FRNRAP. Here the CDR3 reads CASGLAPGGASYEQYF. CDR3 sequence (DNA): TGTGCTAGTGGTTTGGCGCCAGGGGGCGCGTCCTACGAGCAGTACTTC.

J is TRBJ2-3 and V is TRBV28, with D possibly being TRBD2 (6 bases). In germline, CDR1 is MDHEN, CDR2 SYDVKM. This CDR3 comprises 15 residues. V was shortened by 5 bases and J by 0 bases, with 12 bases between the two germline ends. The CDR3 DNA sequence: TGTGCCAGCAGTAGTCCCGGGACTAGCACAGATACGCAGTATTTT. Its translation: CASSSPGTSTDTQYF. Based on the CDR3 plus reference TRBV28 and TRBJ2-3, the full variable domain is DVKVTQSSRYLVKRTGEKVFLECVQDMDHENMFWYRQDPGLGLRLIYFSYDVKMKEKGDIPEGYSVSREKKERFSLILESASTNQTSMYLCASSSPGTSTDTQYFGPGTRLTVL.

This clone was counted between two and nine times. The chain couples TRBV28 to TRBJ1-2; no reliable D call. The CDR3 is made up of 11 amino acids. V was clipped by 8 bases and J by 4 bases, with 8 bases between them. Germline assignment: CDR1 MDHEN and CDR2 SYDVKM. Written as DNA, the CDR3 is TGTGCCAGCCTGTGGGCCTATGGCTACACCTTC. This codes for CASLWAYGYTF.

The J gene is TRBJ1-5, the V gene TRBV4-1; maybe TRBD1 (5 bases). Trimming took off 1 base at V and 0 bases at J, with 7 bases between the two ends. Per the germline V gene, CDR1 is MGHRA and CDR2 is YSYEKL. The CDR3 is made up of 15 amino acids. The CDR3 coding sequence is TGCGCCAGCAGCCAAGTGGGACTTAGCAATCAGCCCCAGCATTTT. Translated, it gives CASSQVGLSNQPQHF.

The chain joins TRBV7-6 to TRBJ2-7; 9 nucleotides line up with TRBD1. The length of the CDR3 is 14 residues. The V gene end was trimmed by 5 bases and the J gene end by 2 bases; junction bases not matched to a gene: 4. Looked up from germline, CDR1 is SGHVS and CDR2 is FNYEAQ. The CDR3 nucleotides are TGTGCCAGCAGCGTCGGGACAGGGACCTACGAGCAGTACTTC. The encoded protein is CASSVGTGTYEQYF.

The V call is TRBV4-2, the J call TRBJ1-2, with 10 bases identical to TRBD1. The CDR3 is 14 residues long. Germline lookup yields CDR1 LGHNA and CDR2 YNFKEQ. V lost 6 bases, J lost 4 bases, and 5 bases stayed unmatched. CDR3 amino acids: CASREGQGTYGYTF. The CDR3 DNA reads as TGTGCCAGCAGGGAGGGACAGGGGACCTATGGCTACACCTTC.

V is TRBV28 and J is TRBJ1-1; perhaps TRBD1 as D (5 bases). CDR3 size: 14 residues. Germline assignment: CDR1 MDHEN and CDR2 SYDVKM. Trimming pared 1 base from V and 0 bases from J, leaving 6 bases between. CDR3 sequence: CASSLSGLNTEAFF. The DNA of the CDR3 is TGTGCCAGCAGTTTATCAGGGCTGAACACTGAAGCTTTCTTT.

The chain employs TRBV2 and TRBJ2-5; 11 bases fit TRBD2. V trimming: 2 bases; J trimming: 1 base; junction bases outside the gene matches: 6. The CDR3 covers 17 residues. Germline loops: CDR1 SNHLY, CDR2 FYNNEI. As DNA, the CDR3 is TGTGCCAGCAGTGAACAAACTAGCGGGGGCCTCCAAGAGACCCAGTACTTC. Its translation: CASSEQTSGGLQETQYF.

The chain recombines TRBV29-1 with TRBJ2-7; tentative D call: TRBD2 (7 bases). CDR3 size: 14 residues. V was trimmed by 4 bases and J by 2 bases, leaving 15 bases between them. The germline V gene has CDR1 SQVTM and CDR2 ANQGSEA. CDR3 amino acids: CSVARGGLTYEQYF. The CDR3 DNA is TGCAGCGTTGCGAGGGGGGGCTTGACCTACGAGCAGTACTTC.

This clone has more than one count but fewer than ten. The chain joins TRBV5-6 to TRBJ1-1, with D perhaps matching TRBD1 (6 bases). Trimming removed 0 bases from V and 6 bases from J, with 12 bases in between. Germline V gene data show CDR1 as SGHDT and CDR2 as YYEEEE. The CDR3 is made up of 14 amino acids. CDR3 region: CASSLDRVLSEAFF. For the CDR3, the DNA is TGTGCCAGCAGCTTGGACAGGGTACTCTCTGAAGCTTTCTTT.

The J gene is TRBJ2-5, the V gene TRBV9; 12 bases match TRBD2. Germline lookup yields CDR1 SGDLS and CDR2 YYNGEE. V shed 0 bases and J 2 bases; nucleotides not matched to a gene: 2. This CDR3 spans 16 amino acids. Written as DNA, the CDR3 is TGTGCCAGCAGCGTAGGACTAGCGGGGGCACAAGAGACCCAGTACTTC. It encodes CASSVGLAGAQETQYF.

This chain joins TRBV5-4 and TRBJ2-7, with 9 bases aligning to TRBD1. Trimming cost V 3 bases and J 3 bases; bases outside gene matches: 4. The CDR3 has 14 amino acids. Germline V gene lookup returns CDR1 SGHNT and CDR2 YYREEE (reference sequence). DNA of the CDR3: TGTGCCAGCAGCTCCGGACAGGGGAACTACGAGCAGTACTTC. Protein product: CASSSGQGNYEQYF. Using reference TRBV5-4 and TRBJ2-7 for the parts outside the CDR3, the full variable domain is ETGVTQSPTHLIKTRGQQVTLRCSSQSGHNTVSWYQQALGQGPQFIFQYYREEENGRGNFPPRFSGLQFPNYSSELNVNALELDDSALYLCASSSGQGNYEQYFGPGTRLTVT.